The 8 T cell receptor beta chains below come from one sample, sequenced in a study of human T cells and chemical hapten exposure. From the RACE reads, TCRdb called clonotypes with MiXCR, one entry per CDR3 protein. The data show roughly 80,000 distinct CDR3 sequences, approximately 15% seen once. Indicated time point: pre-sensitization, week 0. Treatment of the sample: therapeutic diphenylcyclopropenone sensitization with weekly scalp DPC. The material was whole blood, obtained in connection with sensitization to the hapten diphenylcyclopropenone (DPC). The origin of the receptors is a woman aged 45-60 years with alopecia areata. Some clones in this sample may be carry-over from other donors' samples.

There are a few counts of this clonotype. This chain's CDR3 is CASSLGGGQGYTF. The CDR3 coding sequence is TGTGCCAGCAGCTTAGGCGGGGGCCAAGGCTACACCTTC. This chain connects TRBV11-2 to TRBJ1-2, with D possibly being TRBD1 (6 bases). The CDR3 covers 13 residues. V lost 1 base and J 8 bases, leaving 11 bases between the germline ends. Germline V gene data show CDR1 as SGHAT and CDR2 as FQNNGV.

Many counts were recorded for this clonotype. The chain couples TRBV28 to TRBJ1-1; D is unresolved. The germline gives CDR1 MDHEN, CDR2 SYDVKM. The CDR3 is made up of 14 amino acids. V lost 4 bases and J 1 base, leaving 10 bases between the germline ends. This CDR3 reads CASSSPGGNTEAFF. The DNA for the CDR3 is TGTGCCAGCAGTTCCCCAGGAGGGAACACTGAAGCTTTCTTT.

The CDR3 coding sequence is TGTGCCAGCAGTCTTTTCCTAGGGGATGAAAAACTGTTTTTT. It is translated as CASSLFLGDEKLFF. The V call is TRBV27, the J call TRBJ1-4; TRBD1 is a possible D gene (5 bases). V lost 5 bases and J 6 bases, leaving 13 bases between the germline ends. The CDR3 runs 14 residues. Germline CDR1 and CDR2: MNHEY and SMNVEV (reference sequence).

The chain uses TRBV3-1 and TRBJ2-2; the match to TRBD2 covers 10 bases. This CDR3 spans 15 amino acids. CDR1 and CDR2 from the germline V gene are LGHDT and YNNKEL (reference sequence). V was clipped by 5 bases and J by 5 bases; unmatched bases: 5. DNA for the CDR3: TGTGCCAGCAGCTCCGGGACTAGCGCAACCGGGGAGCTGTTTTTT. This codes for CASSSGTSATGELFF.

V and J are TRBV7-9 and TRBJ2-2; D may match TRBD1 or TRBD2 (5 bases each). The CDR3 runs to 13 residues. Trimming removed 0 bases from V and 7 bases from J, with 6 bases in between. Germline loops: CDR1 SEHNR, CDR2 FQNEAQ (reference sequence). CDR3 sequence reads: CASSLAGDGELFF. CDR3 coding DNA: TGTGCCAGCAGCTTAGCGGGGGACGGGGAGCTGTTTTTT.

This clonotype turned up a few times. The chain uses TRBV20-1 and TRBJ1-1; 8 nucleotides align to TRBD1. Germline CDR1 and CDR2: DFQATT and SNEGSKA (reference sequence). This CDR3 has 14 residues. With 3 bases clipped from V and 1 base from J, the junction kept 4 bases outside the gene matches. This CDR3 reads CSARKGQGNTEAFF. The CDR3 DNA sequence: TGCAGTGCTAGGAAAGGACAGGGGAACACTGAAGCTTTCTTT.

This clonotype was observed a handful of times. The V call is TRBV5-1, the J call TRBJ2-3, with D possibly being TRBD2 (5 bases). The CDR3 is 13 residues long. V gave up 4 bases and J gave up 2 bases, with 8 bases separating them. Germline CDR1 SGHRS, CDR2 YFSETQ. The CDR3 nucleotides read TGCGCCAGCAGCGTCGGGATCACAGATACGCAGTATTTT. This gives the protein CASSVGITDTQYF.

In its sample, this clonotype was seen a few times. CDR3: CASKLGTPSRTQYF. The CDR3 DNA reads as TGTGCCAGCAAGCTGGGGACCCCCAGTAGGACCCAGTACTTC. The genes are TRBV3-1 and TRBJ2-5, with D perhaps given as TRBD1 or TRBD2 (5 bases each). The CDR3 spans 14 residues. V lost 7 bases to trimming and J lost 7 bases, with 19 bases between them. Germline CDR1 is LGHDT and CDR2 is YNNKEL (reference sequence).